This TCR beta chain comes out of a study of CD8 T cells in Susac syndrome. Random hexamers served to reverse transcribe roughly 0.5 to 1 ug RNA. One entry per CDR3 protein, called by TCRdb with MiXCR from the immunoSEQ multiplex PCR reads. The sample includes about 83,000 distinct CDR3 sequences, around 96% of them seen just once. The CDR3 has 14 residues. V was shortened by 7 bases and J by 0 bases, with 10 bases between the two germline ends. Germline assignment: CDR1 MNHEY and CDR2 SMNVEV (reference sequence). Sequenced material: CD8+ T cells from PBMCs. The chain recombines TRBV27 with TRBJ2-1; no firm D call. The TCR comes from a human donor with Susac syndrome. CDR3 in DNA: TGTGCCAGCACCCAAAGCGACTCCTACAATGAGCAGTTCTTC. It yields the protein CASTQSDSYNEQFF.